This is a list of T cell receptor beta chains from one sample in a study of blood T cell repertoires in COVID-19. The assay was immunoSEQ multiplex PCR, and TCRdb's table has in-frame clones only and misses some. Of around 58,000 clones detected, about 90% appear once; the ten largest clones hold about 7.3%. Input material: peripheral blood. The receptor source for this set is a woman aged 55-69 years with active or convalescent COVID-19. Each CDR3 is given with its conserved first and last residue. A D gene is named only where the DNA matches it firmly. For some rows the clone size is stated as once, few or many, or as a class when expanded; others skip it.

V,D,size,J,CDR3,DNA
TRBV4-1,.,.,TRBJ2-7,CASSQDPSRGGWYEQYF,TGCGCCAGCAGCCAAGATCCGAGTAGGGGGGGGTGGTACGAGCAGTACTTC
TRBV10-3,TRBD2,.,TRBJ2-7,CAISESASGRVYEQYF,TGTGCCATCAGTGAGTCGGCTAGCGGGAGGGTTTACGAGCAGTACTTC
TRBV12-3/TRBV12-4,.,.,TRBJ1-2,CASNSGGNYGYTF,TGTGCCAGCAACTCGGGGGGTAACTATGGCTACACCTTC
TRBV29-1,.,.,TRBJ1-1,CSVVANSATEAFF,TGCAGCGTTGTAGCCAACTCTGCCACTGAAGCTTTCTTT
TRBV5-1,.,.,TRBJ2-1,CASSLELGSYNEQFF,TGCGCCAGCAGCTTGGAACTAGGCTCCTACAATGAGCAGTTCTTC
TRBV6-5,.,once,TRBJ1-1,CASLGQAEAFF,TGTGCCAGCCTTGGACAAGCTGAAGCTTTCTTT
TRBV7-2,.,.,TRBJ1-3,CASSFTGYSGNTIYF,TGTGCCAGCAGCTTCACGGGTTACTCTGGAAACACCATATATTTT
TRBV5-5,.,.,TRBJ2-7,CASSLRDFSSYEQYF,TGTGCCAGCAGCTTAAGGGACTTTTCCTCCTACGAGCAGTACTTC
TRBV5-4,TRBD2,.,TRBJ2-1,CASSSASGGSYNEQFF,TGTGCCAGCAGCTCCGCTAGCGGGGGGTCCTACAATGAGCAGTTCTTC
TRBV6-5,TRBD1,.,TRBJ2-7,CASRADRGNEQYF,TGTGCCAGCAGGGCGGACAGGGGAAACGAGCAGTACTTC
TRBV2,.,.,TRBJ2-4,CASTEEGNIQYF,TGTGCCAGCACCGAGGAGGGAAACATTCAGTACTTC
TRBV6-5,.,once,TRBJ1-1,CASSKGIPEAFF,TGTGCCAGCTCCAAGGGGATACCTGAAGCTTTCTTT
TRBV3-1/TRBV3-2,TRBD1,.,TRBJ2-5,CASSQDRQGAPRGQETQYF,TGTGCCAGCAGCCAAGATAGACAGGGGGCGCCGAGGGGCCAAGAGACCCAGTACTTC
TRBV24-1,.,.,TRBJ1-5,CATSDPSRGANQPQHF,TGTGCCACCAGTGACCCGAGTCGGGGGGCGAATCAGCCCCAGCATTTT
TRBV2,.,.,TRBJ1-5,CASSRQTGWGNQPQHF,TGTGCCAGCAGTCGGCAAACAGGGTGGGGCAATCAGCCCCAGCATTTT
TRBV28,.,.,TRBJ1-1,CASSLDSPGTEAFF,TGTGCCAGCAGTTTGGACTCCCCGGGGACTGAAGCTTTCTTT
TRBV10-1,.,.,TRBJ1-5,CASSEAMNQPQHF,TGCGCCAGCAGTGAAGCAATGAATCAGCCCCAGCATTTT
TRBV6-1,.,.,TRBJ1-2,CASSDPWGGYTF,TGTGCCAGCAGTGATCCCTGGGGCGGCTACACCTTC
TRBV6-5,.,.,TRBJ1-6,CASSPLDRNNSPLHF,TGTGCCAGCAGTCCATTGGACAGAAATAATTCACCCCTCCACTTT
TRBV19,TRBD1,.,TRBJ1-6,CASSSTGGYNSPLHF,TGTGCCAGTAGCTCGACAGGGGGCTATAATTCACCCCTCCACTTT
TRBV27,.,.,TRBJ1-4,CASSFSATNEKLFF,TGTGCCAGCAGTTTCAGTGCAACTAATGAAAAACTGTTTTTT
TRBV28,.,.,TRBJ1-2,CASSLGARYTF,TGTGCCAGCAGTTTGGGGGCACGCTACACCTTC
TRBV6-5,.,.,TRBJ1-4,CASSYTGRTNEKLFF,TGTGCCAGCAGCTACACAGGGCGCACTAATGAAAAACTGTTTTTT
TRBV6-2/TRBV6-3,.,.,TRBJ2-7,CASSALGTYEQYF,TGTGCCAGCAGCGCACTAGGCACTTACGAGCAGTACTTC
TRBV6-5,TRBD2,.,TRBJ2-3,CASSYFAGGRYTQYF,TGTGCCAGCAGTTACTTTGCGGGAGGGCGATATACGCAGTATTTT
TRBV6-2/TRBV6-3,.,.,TRBJ2-1,CASSYWSNEQFF,TGTGCCAGCAGTTACTGGAGCAATGAGCAGTTCTTC
TRBV5-1,.,.,TRBJ2-7,CASSLVEGISPHF,TGCGCCAGCAGCTTGGTGGAGGGTATCTCCCCCCACTTC
TRBV11-3,TRBD2,.,TRBJ2-1,CASSAGTTYSYNEQFF,TGTGCCAGCAGCGCCGGGACTACCTATTCCTACAATGAGCAGTTCTTC
TRBV6-1,.,.,TRBJ1-5,CASSEAPQQPQHF,TGTGCCAGCAGTGAAGCGCCACAACAGCCCCAGCATTTT
TRBV28,.,.,TRBJ1-1,CASSSPPGMNTEAFF,TGTGCCAGCAGTTCCCCCCCGGGAATGAACACTGAAGCTTTCTTT
TRBV11-2,.,.,TRBJ2-3,CASSSDSTDTQYF,TGTGCCAGCAGCTCCGACTCCACAGATACGCAGTATTTT
TRBV25-1,.,.,TRBJ1-4,CASSADSVNEKLFF,TGTGCCAGCAGTGCGGACAGCGTTAATGAAAAACTGTTTTTT
TRBV19,TRBD1,.,TRBJ1-5,CASNRGDQPQHF,TGTGCCAGTAACAGGGGGGATCAGCCCCAGCATTTT
TRBV30,.,.,TRBJ2-2,CAWSVLGLITGELFF,TGTGCCTGGAGTGTGCTGGGGCTCATCACCGGGGAGCTGTTTTTT
TRBV7-9,TRBD2,.,TRBJ2-3,CASSLGGTSGRTDTQYF,TGTGCCAGCAGCTTAGGCGGGACTAGCGGGAGGACAGATACGCAGTATTTT
TRBV12-3/TRBV12-4,TRBD1,once,TRBJ1-5,CASRLTGNQPQHF,TGTGCCAGCAGGTTGACAGGGAATCAGCCCCAGCATTTT
TRBV5-4,TRBD2,.,TRBJ2-7,CASSLGGLAGLEQYF,TGTGCCAGCAGCTTGGGGGGACTAGCGGGTCTCGAGCAGTACTTC
TRBV2,.,.,TRBJ2-3,CASSVDSQYWVDTQYF,TGTGCCAGCAGCGTGGACAGCCAATACTGGGTAGATACGCAGTATTTT
TRBV11-2,TRBD2,.,TRBJ2-2,CASSSGLASRAGELFF,TGTGCCAGCAGCTCGGGACTAGCCTCAAGGGCCGGGGAGCTGTTTTTT
TRBV12-3/TRBV12-4,.,.,TRBJ2-1,CASSLIVWREQFF,TGTGCCAGCAGTCTGATTGTCTGGCGGGAGCAGTTCTTC
TRBV5-4,.,.,TRBJ1-1,CASSLVLGGRSEAFF,TGTGCCAGCAGCTTGGTGTTGGGGGGGAGGTCTGAAGCTTTCTTT
TRBV7-2,.,.,TRBJ2-1,CASSARRGGNEQFF,TGTGCCAGCAGCGCCCGTCGGGGAGGTAATGAGCAGTTCTTC
TRBV2,TRBD1,few,TRBJ1-4,CASRPGQGKLFF,TGTGCCAGCAGGCCGGGACAGGGAAAACTGTTTTTT
TRBV7-2,TRBD1,.,TRBJ1-3,CASSPETGGGNTIYF,TGTGCCAGCAGCCCCGAGACAGGGGGCGGAAACACCATATATTTT
TRBV14,.,few,TRBJ1-2,CASSQDFLPQVTF,TGTGCCAGCAGCCAAGATTTCCTGCCTCAGGTCACCTTC
TRBV10-3,.,.,TRBJ2-2,CAIRTLRDTGELFF,TGTGCCATCAGGACCCTTCGGGACACCGGGGAGCTGTTTTTT
TRBV30,TRBD1,.,TRBJ1-1,CAWSIGGGPEAFF,TGTGCCTGGAGTATAGGGGGCGGCCCTGAAGCTTTCTTT
TRBV15,TRBD1,.,TRBJ1-1,CATSRRGDSQAFF,TGTGCCACCAGCAGGAGGGGGGACAGTCAAGCTTTCTTT
TRBV28,.,.,TRBJ1-6,CASSLGQTSYNSPLHF,TGTGCCAGCAGTTTAGGGCAGACCTCCTATAATTCACCCCTCCACTTT
TRBV2,.,.,TRBJ1-5,CASATDSPNQPQHF,TGTGCCAGCGCAACGGACAGTCCGAATCAGCCCCAGCATTTT
TRBV28,TRBD1,.,TRBJ1-1,CASSLGQGESTEAFF,TGTGCCAGCAGTCTGGGACAGGGAGAGAGCACTGAAGCTTTCTTT
TRBV11-3,TRBD1,.,TRBJ2-7,CASSLGQGDEQYF,TGTGCCAGCAGCTTAGGCCAGGGGGACGAGCAGTACTTC
TRBV3-1/TRBV3-2,TRBD1,few,TRBJ1-2,CASSPSTDRGFGYTF,TGTGCCAGCAGCCCCAGCACGGACAGGGGATTTGGCTACACCTTC
TRBV30,TRBD2,.,TRBJ2-5,CAWSWGAGGRLETQYF,TGTGCCTGGAGTTGGGGTGCGGGGGGCCGGTTAGAGACCCAGTACTTC
TRBV29-1,TRBD2,.,TRBJ2-1,CSVEALLAVNEQFF,TGCAGCGTTGAAGCCTTACTAGCGGTCAATGAGCAGTTCTTC